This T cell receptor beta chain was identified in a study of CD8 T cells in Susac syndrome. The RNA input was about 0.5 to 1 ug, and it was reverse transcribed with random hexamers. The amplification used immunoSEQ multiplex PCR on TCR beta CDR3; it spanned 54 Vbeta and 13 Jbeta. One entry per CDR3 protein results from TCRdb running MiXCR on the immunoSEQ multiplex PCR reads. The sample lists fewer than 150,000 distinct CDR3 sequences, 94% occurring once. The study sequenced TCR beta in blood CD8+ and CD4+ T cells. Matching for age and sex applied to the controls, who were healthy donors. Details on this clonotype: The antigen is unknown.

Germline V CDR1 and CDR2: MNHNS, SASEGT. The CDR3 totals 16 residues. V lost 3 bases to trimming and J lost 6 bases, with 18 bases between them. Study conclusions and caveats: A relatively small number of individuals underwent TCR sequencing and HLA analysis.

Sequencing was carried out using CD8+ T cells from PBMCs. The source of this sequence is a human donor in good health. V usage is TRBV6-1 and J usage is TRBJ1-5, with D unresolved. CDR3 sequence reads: CASSDDVFLAIQPQHF. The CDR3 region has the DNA TGTGCCAGCAGTGATGATGTCTTCCTTGCAATTCAGCCCCAGCATTTT.